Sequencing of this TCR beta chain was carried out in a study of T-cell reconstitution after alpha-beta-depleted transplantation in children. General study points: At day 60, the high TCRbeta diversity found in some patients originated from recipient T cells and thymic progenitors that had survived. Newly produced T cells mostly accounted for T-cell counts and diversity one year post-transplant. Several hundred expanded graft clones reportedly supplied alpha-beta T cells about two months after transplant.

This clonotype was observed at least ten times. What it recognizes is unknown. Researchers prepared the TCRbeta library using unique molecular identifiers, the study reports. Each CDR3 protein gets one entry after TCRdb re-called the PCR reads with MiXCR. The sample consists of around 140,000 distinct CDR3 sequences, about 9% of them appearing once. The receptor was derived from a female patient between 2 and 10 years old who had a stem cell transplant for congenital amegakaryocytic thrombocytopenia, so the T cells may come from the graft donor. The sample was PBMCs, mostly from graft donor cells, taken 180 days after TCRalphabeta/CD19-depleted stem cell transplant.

Here the CDR3 reads CSARDRGMNTEAFF. CDR3 in DNA: TGCAGTGCACGGGACAGGGGGATGAACACTGAAGCTTTCTTT. This chain joins TRBV20-1 and TRBJ1-1; 11 nucleotides line up with TRBD1. The germline V gene has CDR1 DFQATT and CDR2 SNEGSKA (reference sequence). The CDR3 totals 14 residues. J gave up 0 bases and V 6 bases, and 3 bases lay outside the gene matches.